This T cell receptor beta chain was recovered during a study of CD8+CD57+ T cells in acquired aplastic anemia. This clonotype appeared many times. What it binds is not known. Sequenced patients had shown CD8+CD57+ cell expansion by flow cytometry. Everyone among the patients had severe acquired aplastic anemia. Study results and limitations: Both patients and controls carried the same twenty-nine CD8+ CDR3 sequences. The CD8+ Simpson's diversity of patients and controls was not significantly different.

The template used for profiling TCR beta VDJ and CDR3 was genomic DNA. TCRdb recomputed calls from the reads with MiXCR, one row per CDR3 protein. The data contain 160,000 or so distinct CDR3 sequences, under 55% of them singletons. The sequence derives from a human donor with aplastic anemia. The sequenced sample was sorted CD4+, CD8+, or CD8+CD57+ T cells (not recorded which) from PBMCs.

The CDR3 region has the DNA TGTGCCAGCAGCTTAGTCGAGGGGAAGCAGCCCCAGCATTTT. Protein product: CASSLVEGKQPQHF. The chain has TRBV7-2 and TRBJ1-5, with a tentative D call TRBD1 (5 bases). The CDR3 extends over 14 amino acids. Per germline, CDR1 SGHTA and CDR2 FQGNSA. V was pared by 1 base and J by 7 bases, with 11 bases between.